This T cell receptor beta chain was observed in a study of T-cell reconstitution after alpha-beta-depleted transplantation in children. A TCRbeta library incorporating unique molecular identifiers was prepared. TCRdb itself ran the PCR reads through MiXCR, one entry per CDR3 protein. The table has a few hundred thousand distinct CDR3 sequences, 25% to 30% seen once. Germline lookup yields CDR1 SQVTM and CDR2 ANQGSEA. Trimming left V 5 bases short and J 5 bases short, with 15 bases between. The CDR3 length is 13 residues. The sequence derives from a boy under two years old with Wiskott-Aldrich syndrome, due to receive a stem cell transplant. The chain couples TRBV29-1 to TRBJ2-5; D is possibly TRBD1 (6 bases). The sequenced sample was PBMCs, obtained before TCRalphabeta/CD19-depleted stem cell transplant. This chain's CDR3 is CSVTRQVSETQYF. In DNA form, the CDR3 reads TGCAGCGTTACACGACAGGTTTCGGAGACCCAGTACTTC.